The clone carrying this TCR beta chain came up once. These data belong to a study of control samples from healthy donors and cancer patients. CDR3 length: 13 amino acids. The germline gives CDR1 SGHTA, CDR2 FQGNSA. V lost 2 bases, J lost 6 bases, and 9 bases lay in between. Repertoires were generated with immunoSEQ multiplex PCR, while TCRdb's copy carries only in-frame clones and drops some. In the table there are around 40,000 clones, less than 95% of which are singletons. Sequences were obtained from PBMCs. This TCR was sampled from a woman aged 40 to 50 with head and neck cancer. This chain connects TRBV7-2 to TRBJ2-3, with D uncertain. CDR3 in DNA: TGTGCCAGCAGCTTAAATCGGCTCGATACGCAGTATTTT. This codes for CASSLNRLDTQYF.